What follows are 18 T cell receptor beta chains derived from one specimen sequenced in a study of metastatic and nonmetastatic thyroid tumors. Thyroid surgery was performed in patients who had received no treatment beforehand. TCRdb re-clonotyped the PCR reads via MiXCR. The sample contains 4,500 to 5,500 clones, 28% of which appear only once. Sequencing was carried out using adjacent normal tissue. Receptors originate from a female donor with papillary thyroid cancer or a benign thyroid nodule (not recorded which). Some clones in this sample may be carry-over from other donors' samples.

This rearrangement joins TRBV7-3 to TRBJ2-7, with a tentative D call TRBD2 (6 bases). Germline V gene sequence: CDR1 SGHTA, CDR2 FQGTGA. Trimming took 5 bases from V and 5 from J, leaving 16 bases between them. The CDR3 sequence is 14 residues long. As DNA, the CDR3 is TGTGCCAGCAGCCAAGGAGGGCAGGGCCACGAGCAGTACTTC. It codes for CASSQGGQGHEQYF.

V gene TRBV28 combines with J gene TRBJ2-7; 12 bases fit TRBD1. This CDR3 has 15 residues. Germline V lookup: CDR1 MDHEN, CDR2 SYDVKM. CDR3 DNA sequence: TGTGCCACCTCTTCCGGGACAGGGGGCTCCTACGAGCGGGACGTC. It specifies CATSSGTGGSYERDV.

The table lists this clone with a few counts. The chain carries TRBV27 and TRBJ2-5, with D perhaps assigned TRBD1 or TRBD2 (5 bases each). This CDR3 is built from 14 residues. V gave up 6 bases and J gave up 4 bases, with 15 bases separating them. The germline gives CDR1 MNHEY, CDR2 SMNVEV (reference sequence). The CDR3 is CASSQYRDGETQYF. CDR3 coding DNA: TGTGCCAGCAGCCAGTACCGGGACGGAGAGACCCAGTACTTC.

J is TRBJ1-2 and V is TRBV6-1, with TRBD1 matching over 8 bases. The CDR3 sequence is 15 residues long. Losses at the gene ends were 6 bases for V and 7 bases for J; bases not matched to a gene: 13. Germline V gene lookup returns CDR1 MNHNS and CDR2 SASEGT. CDR3 sequence: CASRPTQGARGGYTF. CDR3 in DNA: TGTGCCAGCAGACCGACCCAGGGGGCGCGGGGTGGCTACACCTTC.

The chain employs TRBV6-2 or TRBV6-3 and TRBJ1-1; TRBD1 matches at 7 bases. The trim removed 6 bases at V and 3 bases at J, leaving 1 base unmatched. Germline V gene sequence: CDR1 MNHEY, CDR2 SVGEGT. The CDR3 length is 12 residues. In DNA form, the CDR3 reads TGTGCCAGCAGACAGGGGTACACTGAAGCTTTCTTT. Its protein is CASRQGYTEAFF.

This clone was recorded a few times. The chain links TRBV6-6 to TRBJ1-1, with TRBD1 matching over 7 bases. The CDR3 consists of 18 residues. J gave up 1 base and V 4 bases, and 15 bases lay outside the gene matches. The germline V gene has CDR1 MNHNY and CDR2 SVGAGI (reference sequence). CDR3 sequence reads: CASSSLRDRRRGNTEAFF. Here the CDR3 DNA reads TGTGCCAGCAGTTCCCTCCGGGACAGAAGAAGGGGGAACACTGAAGCTTTCTTT.

This clone was seen repeatedly, ten times or more. The chain recombines TRBV6-2 or TRBV6-3 with TRBJ2-7; D remains ambiguous. Looked up from germline, CDR1 is MNHEY and CDR2 is SVGEGT. The CDR3 covers 16 residues. Trimming removed 0 bases at V and 3 bases at J, with 15 bases between. DNA for the CDR3: TGTGCCAGCAGTTACTCGATGGTCTCGGGTGACTACGAGCAGTACTTC. Amino acids: CASSYSMVSGDYEQYF.

This clone was observed a handful of times. This chain uses TRBV28 with TRBJ1-5; tentative D call: TRBD1 (6 bases). The CDR3 loop spans 16 amino acids. The ends were cut back, 5 bases at V and 0 bases at J, with 14 bases in the middle. Germline CDR1 is MDHEN and CDR2 is SYDVKM. CDR3 nucleotides: TGTGCCAGCAGTCGAGTGGGGGGCTATAGCAATCAGCCCCAGCATTTT. Translated: CASSRVGGYSNQPQHF.

Worth noting for this clone: The junction and the germline gene differ at one end; a read error may be behind it. This chain joins TRBV19 and TRBJ2-1; 9 bases align to TRBD2. Per germline, CDR1 LNHDA and CDR2 SQIVND (reference sequence). There are 17 residues in the CDR3. CDR3 region: CASRREAGGSYYNAQFF. CDR3 in DNA: TGTGCCAGTAGAAGAGAGGCGGGAGGGAGTTACTACAATGCGCAGTTCTTC.

This clone was seen a handful of times. The chain links TRBV27 to TRBJ1-2; D is unresolved. The CDR3 loop spans 13 amino acids. Germline loops: CDR1 MNHEY, CDR2 SMNVEV (reference sequence). With 6 bases removed from V and 4 bases from J, the gap between germline ends came to 12 bases. The CDR3 spells CASSRGPGYGYTF. DNA for the CDR3: TGTGCCAGCAGCAGAGGACCGGGCTATGGCTACACCTTC.

The CDR3: CAIRKGGTSGFEQYV. The CDR3 DNA reads TGTGCCATCAGAAAAGGAGGGACTAGCGGGTTCGAGCAGTACGTC. The chain has TRBV10-3 and TRBJ2-7, with TRBD2 identical over 12 bases. This CDR3 has 15 residues. V trimming: 6 bases; J trimming: 6 bases; junction bases outside the gene matches: 9. Germline V lookup: CDR1 ENHRY, CDR2 SYGVKD.

About this clone: The germline gene is not matched at one end of the junction; a read error may be the cause. The rearrangement joins TRBV6-1 to TRBJ1-3; the D gene is possibly TRBD1 (6 bases). The CDR3 covers 16 residues. Germline loops: CDR1 MNHNS, CDR2 SASEGT. The CDR3 region has the DNA TGTGCCGGCAGTGTTGGGGGCCCTGCCTCTGTAAACACCACATATTTT. This encodes CAGSVGGPASVNTTYF.

The V call is TRBV7-2, the J call TRBJ1-1; TRBD1 might be the D (6 bases). Germline V gene data show CDR1 as SGHTA and CDR2 as FQGNSA. V was trimmed by 4 bases and J by 1 base, leaving 7 bases between them. This CDR3 is built from 13 residues. In nucleotides, the CDR3 is TGTGCCAGCAGCTGGGACAAGAACACTGAAGCTTTCTTT. Its protein is CASSWDKNTEAFF.

This clone was found many times. In DNA form, the CDR3 reads TGTGCCAGCTCACCTATAAGTCGGGCAGGGGACACTGAAGCTTTCTTT. It specifies CASSPISRAGDTEAFF. V usage is TRBV18 and J usage is TRBJ1-1, with D possibly TRBD1 on 6 matching bases. CDR3 length: 16 residues. CDR1 is KGHSH and CDR2 is LQKENI in the germline V gene. The germline V and J ends were trimmed by 3 bases and 3 bases, with 17 bases remaining between them.

This clone was recorded a few times. The chain recombines TRBV20-1 with TRBJ2-5; 8 bases are shared with TRBD2. V lost 5 bases, J lost 3 bases, and 2 bases stayed unmatched. Germline values: CDR1 DFQATT, CDR2 SNEGSKA (reference sequence). The CDR3 sequence is 12 residues long. CDR3: CSAQGLEETQYF. In DNA form, the CDR3 reads TGCAGTGCTCAGGGACTAGAAGAGACCCAGTACTTC.

As concerns this clone: One junction end disagrees with the germline gene, perhaps due to a read error. The chain couples TRBV2 to TRBJ1-2, with TRBD1 as a possible D gene (5 bases). The CDR3 runs to 13 residues. Per the germline V gene, CDR1 is SNHLY and CDR2 is FYNNEI. The CDR3, as DNA: TGTGCCGGCAGTGACCGGACAAGGTCGGGGTTGTCCTTC. Translating it yields CAGSDRTRSGLSF. The complete variable domain, with remaining parts taken from reference TRBV2 and TRBJ1-2, reads EPEVTQTPSHQVTQMGQEVILRCVPISNHLYFYWYRQILGQKVEFLVSFYNNEISEKSEIFDDQFSVERPDGSNFTLKIRSTKLEDSAMYFCAGSDRTRSGLSFGSGTRLTVV.

The chain couples TRBV19 to TRBJ1-2, with a possible D match to TRBD1 (6 bases). Germline V gene lookup returns CDR1 LNHDA and CDR2 SQIVND (reference sequence). The germline V and J ends were trimmed by 4 bases and 2 bases, with 14 bases remaining between them. The CDR3 contains 15 residues. The CDR3 here is CASSKVRQENYGYTF. The CDR3 DNA reads as TGTGCCAGTAGTAAAGTTAGACAGGAGAACTATGGCTACACCTTC. Filled out from reference TRBV19 and TRBJ1-2, the complete variable domain reads DGGITQSPKYLFRKEGQNVTLSCEQNLNHDAMYWYRQDPGQGLRLIYYSQIVNDFQKGDIAEGYSVSREKKESFPLTVTSAQKNPTAFYLCASSKVRQENYGYTFGSGTRLTVV.

This clone occurred many times. A much larger clone differs from this one at a single base, so this may be a read error. The sample holds other DNA sequences that translate to the same CDR3. The V and J genes are TRBV7-7 and TRBJ2-1; maybe TRBD2 (6 bases). The CDR3 is 13 residues long. Germline CDR1 is SSHAT and CDR2 is FNYEAQ (reference sequence). CDR3 in DNA: TGTGCTAGTAGCTTGGGGACTTGGAATGAGCAGTTCTTC. It codes for CASSLGTWNEQFF. The full variable domain, completed using reference TRBV7-7 and TRBJ2-1, is GAGVSQSPRYKVTKRGQDVTLRCDPISSHATLYWYQQALGQGPEFLTYFNYEAQPDKSGLPSDRFSAERPEGSISTLTIQRTEQRDSAMYRCASSLGTWNEQFFGPGTRLTVL.